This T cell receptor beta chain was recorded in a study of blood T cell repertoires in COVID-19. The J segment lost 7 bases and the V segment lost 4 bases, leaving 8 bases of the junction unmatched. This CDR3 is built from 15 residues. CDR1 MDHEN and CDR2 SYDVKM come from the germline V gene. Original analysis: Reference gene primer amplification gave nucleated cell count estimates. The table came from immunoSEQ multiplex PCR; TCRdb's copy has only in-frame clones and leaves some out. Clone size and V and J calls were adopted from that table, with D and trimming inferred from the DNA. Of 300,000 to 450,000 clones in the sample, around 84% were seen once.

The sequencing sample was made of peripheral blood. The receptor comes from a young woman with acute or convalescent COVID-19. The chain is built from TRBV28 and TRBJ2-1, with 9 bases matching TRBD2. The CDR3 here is CASSWAGGIKNEQFF. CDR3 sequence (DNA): TGTGCCAGCAGTTGGGCGGGAGGGATCAAAAATGAGCAGTTCTTC.